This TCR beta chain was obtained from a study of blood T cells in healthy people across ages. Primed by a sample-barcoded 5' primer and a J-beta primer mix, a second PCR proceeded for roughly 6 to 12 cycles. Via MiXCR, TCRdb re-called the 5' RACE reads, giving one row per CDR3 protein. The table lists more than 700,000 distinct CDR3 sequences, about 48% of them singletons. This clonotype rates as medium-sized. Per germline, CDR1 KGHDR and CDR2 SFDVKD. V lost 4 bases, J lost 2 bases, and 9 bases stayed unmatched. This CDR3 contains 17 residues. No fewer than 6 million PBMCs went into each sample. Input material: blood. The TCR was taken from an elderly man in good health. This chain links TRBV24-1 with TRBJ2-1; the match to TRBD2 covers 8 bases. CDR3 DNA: TGTGCCACCAGTGACATTAGCGGGGATGCCCCCTACAATGAGCAGTTCTTC. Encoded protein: CATSDISGDAPYNEQFF.